This TCR beta chain comes out of a study of T cells in Graves' hyperthyroidism and ophthalmopathy. TCR beta CDR3 regions were amplified from RNA transcripts. Researchers ran a first-round RT-PCR on the TCR CDR3 using the HTBI primer set. Via MiXCR, TCRdb re-called the multiplex PCR reads, giving one row per CDR3 protein. In the table there are over 650,000 distinct CDR3 sequences, about 45% of which are singletons. Findings and limits, study-wide: A 13 V-J signature model discriminated ophthalmopathy versus stable hyperthyroidism. Prediction of ophthalmopathy progression came a median 6.5 months pre-onset.

On this clonotype itself: The antigen is not known.

Together with thyroid ultrasound, orbital computed tomography, serum thyroxine and TRAb, clinical symptoms were used for diagnoses. V lost 5 bases and J lost 8; bases outside the gene matches: 11. Germline CDR1 KGHDR, CDR2 SFDVKD. The CDR3 contains 15 residues. The source is an adult man with Graves' disease, either hyperthyroidism or ophthalmopathy (not recorded which). The sequencing sample was made of peripheral blood or thyroid tissue (not recorded which). The chain joins TRBV24-1 to TRBJ1-1; TRBD1 agrees at 9 bases. The CDR3 is CATSARGQGTGEAFF. The CDR3 region has the DNA TGTGCCACCAGTGCTAGAGGACAGGGGACCGGAGAAGCTTTCTTT.